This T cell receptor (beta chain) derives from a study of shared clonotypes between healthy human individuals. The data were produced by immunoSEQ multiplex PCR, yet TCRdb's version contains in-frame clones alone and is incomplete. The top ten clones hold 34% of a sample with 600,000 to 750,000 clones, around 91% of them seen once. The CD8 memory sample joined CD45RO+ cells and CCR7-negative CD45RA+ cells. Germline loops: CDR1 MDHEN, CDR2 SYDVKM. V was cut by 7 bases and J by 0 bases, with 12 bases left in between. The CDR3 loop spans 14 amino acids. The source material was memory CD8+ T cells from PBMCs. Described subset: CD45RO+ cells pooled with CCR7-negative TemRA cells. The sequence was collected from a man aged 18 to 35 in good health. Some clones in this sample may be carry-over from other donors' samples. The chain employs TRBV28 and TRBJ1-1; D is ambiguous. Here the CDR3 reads CASTFRPLNTEAFF. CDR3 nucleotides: TGTGCCAGCACATTCCGTCCCCTGAACACTGAAGCTTTCTTT.